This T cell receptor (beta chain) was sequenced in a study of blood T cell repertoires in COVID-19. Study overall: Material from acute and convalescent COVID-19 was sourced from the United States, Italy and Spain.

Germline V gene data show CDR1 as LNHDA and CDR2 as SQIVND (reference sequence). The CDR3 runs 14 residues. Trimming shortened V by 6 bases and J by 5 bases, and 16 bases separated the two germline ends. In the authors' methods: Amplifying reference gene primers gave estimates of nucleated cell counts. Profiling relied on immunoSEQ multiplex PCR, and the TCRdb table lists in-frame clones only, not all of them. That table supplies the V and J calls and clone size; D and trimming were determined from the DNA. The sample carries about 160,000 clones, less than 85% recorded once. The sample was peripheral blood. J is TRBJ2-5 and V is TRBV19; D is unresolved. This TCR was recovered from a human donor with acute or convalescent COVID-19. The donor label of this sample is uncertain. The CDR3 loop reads CASSLPSTPETQYF. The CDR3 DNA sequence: TGTGCCAGTAGCTTACCATCAACTCCGGAGACCCAGTACTTC.